The clone carrying this T cell receptor beta chain appeared a few times. Its antigen is not known. Researchers amplified the TCR beta CDR3 regions from RNA transcripts. First-round RT-PCR targeting the TCR CDR3 was performed with the HTBI primer set. MiXCR, applied by TCRdb to the multiplex PCR reads, yields one record per CDR3 protein. The sample includes under 350,000 distinct CDR3 sequences, 15% to 20% of them seen just once. This record comes from a study of T cells in Graves' hyperthyroidism and ophthalmopathy. Study in general: Before any treatment, at initial diagnosis, peripheral blood was collected.

The hyperthyroidism was newly diagnosed and had lasted under 2 months; the patients were aged 18 to 65. Germline-derived CDR1 and CDR2 are SEHNR and FQNEAQ (reference sequence). Trimming at V came to 1 base and at J to 8 bases, leaving 8 bases not matched to a gene. This CDR3 region has 17 residues. General study results and limits: Among clonotypes expanded in thyroid above 0.001, most were also found in blood.

The chain uses TRBV7-9 and TRBJ2-1; TRBD2 matches 13 bases. The sequence derives from a woman between 50 and 59 years old with Graves' hyperthyroidism. Sequencing was performed on blood. This chain's CDR3 is CASSLDMGLAGLYEQFF. The CDR3 DNA sequence: TGTGCCAGCAGCTTAGACATGGGACTAGCGGGGTTGTATGAGCAGTTCTTC.